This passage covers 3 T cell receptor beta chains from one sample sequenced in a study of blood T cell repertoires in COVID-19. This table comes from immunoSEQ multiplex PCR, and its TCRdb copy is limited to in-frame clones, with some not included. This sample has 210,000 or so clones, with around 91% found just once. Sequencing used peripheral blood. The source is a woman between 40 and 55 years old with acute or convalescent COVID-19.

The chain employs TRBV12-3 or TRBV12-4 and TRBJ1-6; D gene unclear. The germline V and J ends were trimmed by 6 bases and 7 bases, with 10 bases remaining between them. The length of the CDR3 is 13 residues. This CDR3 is CASRPAENSPLHF. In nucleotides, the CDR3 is TGTGCCAGCAGGCCGGCGGAGAATTCACCCCTCCACTTT.

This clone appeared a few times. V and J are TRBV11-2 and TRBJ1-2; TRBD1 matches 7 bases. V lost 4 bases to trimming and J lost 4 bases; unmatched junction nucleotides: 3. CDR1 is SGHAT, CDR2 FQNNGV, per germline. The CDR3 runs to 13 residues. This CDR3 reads CASSWGQPYGYTF. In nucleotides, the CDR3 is TGTGCCAGCAGCTGGGGACAGCCCTATGGCTACACCTTC.

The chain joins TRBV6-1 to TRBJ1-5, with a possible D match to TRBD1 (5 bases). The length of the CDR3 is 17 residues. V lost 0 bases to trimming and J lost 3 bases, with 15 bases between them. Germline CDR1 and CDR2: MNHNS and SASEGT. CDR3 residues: CASSEAGRGGNNQPQHF. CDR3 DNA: TGTGCCAGCAGTGAAGCAGGGCGGGGCGGAAACAATCAGCCCCAGCATTTT.